What follows are 21 T cell receptor beta chains derived from one specimen sequenced in a study of blood T cell repertoires in COVID-19. Some clones are missing from TCRdb's copy, which holds only in-frame ones; the method was immunoSEQ multiplex PCR. Seen here are about 240,000 clones, about four fifths observed once, and the top ten hold about 1.9%. Sequencing was carried out using peripheral blood. The receptor source for this set is a man aged 25-40 years who had recovered from COVID-19.

The chain couples TRBV9 to TRBJ2-2, with 10 bases matching TRBD2. The V segment lost 0 bases and the J segment 4 bases; nucleotides outside the gene matches: 3. Per germline, CDR1 SGDLS and CDR2 YYNGEE. This CDR3 has 16 residues. CDR3 region: CASSVEAGGSTGELFF. As DNA, the CDR3 is TGTGCCAGCAGCGTAGAAGCGGGGGGGAGCACCGGGGAGCTGTTTTTT.

The chain combines TRBV11-2 with TRBJ1-2; 9 bases fit TRBD1. V trimming: 5 bases; J trimming: 4 bases; junction bases outside the gene matches: 11. From germline, CDR1 is SGHAT and CDR2 FQNNGV. This CDR3 has 16 residues. CDR3 bases: TGTGCCAGCAGCCTGGGACTCCGACAGGGGGGCTATGGCTACACCTTC. It specifies CASSLGLRQGGYGYTF.

This clone was counted once. The genes are TRBV4-1 and TRBJ1-2, with 8 bases fitting TRBD1. This CDR3 has 16 amino acids. V shed 0 bases, J shed 7 bases, and the junction held 10 bases outside the gene matches. The V gene's germline CDR1 is MGHRA and CDR2 YSYEKL. This chain's CDR3 is CASSQESMQGASGYTF. CDR3 in DNA: TGCGCCAGCAGCCAAGAATCGATGCAGGGGGCGTCTGGCTACACCTTC.

V is TRBV5-1 and J is TRBJ1-1; 7 nucleotides align to TRBD1. Germline CDR1 and CDR2: SGHRS and YFSETQ. With 4 bases clipped from V and 1 base from J, the junction kept 4 bases outside the gene matches. The CDR3 contains 14 residues. CDR3 nucleotide sequence: TGCGCCAGCAGCCCGCGGACAGGGAACACTGAAGCTTTCTTT. Protein product: CASSPRTGNTEAFF.

The rearrangement links TRBV14 to TRBJ1-6; the D is unclear. This CDR3 spans 14 amino acids. CDR1 SGHDN and CDR2 FVKESK come from the germline V gene. The V and J ends lost 4 bases and 5 bases respectively, with 9 bases between them. The CDR3 DNA reads as TGTGCCAGCAGCCTGAGGTACGATAATTCACCCCTCCACTTT. It translates to CASSLRYDNSPLHF.

The J gene is TRBJ2-3, the V gene TRBV6-5; D is possibly TRBD2 (6 bases). Germline assignment: CDR1 MNHEY and CDR2 SVGAGI. The length of the CDR3 is 13 residues. Trimming removed 8 bases at V and 3 bases at J, with 12 bases between. The CDR3 region has the DNA TGTGCCAGCCGGGGGTCTGGTACAGATACGCAGTATTTT. It yields the protein CASRGSGTDTQYF.

Written as DNA, the CDR3 is TGTGCCAGCAACCGACAGGGACAAGAGACCCAGTACTTC. It codes for CASNRQGQETQYF. This rearrangement joins TRBV6-5 to TRBJ2-5; 7 bases match TRBD1. This CDR3 has 13 residues. The V segment lost 7 bases and the J segment 2 bases; nucleotides outside the gene matches: 4. CDR1 and CDR2 (germline): MNHEY, SVGAGI.

This clone was detected only once. This chain links TRBV7-9 with TRBJ1-4; D is uncertain. Trimming removed 7 bases at V and 0 bases at J, with 9 bases between. The germline V gene encodes CDR1 SEHNR and CDR2 FQNEAQ (reference sequence). This CDR3 comprises 14 residues. CDR3 in DNA: TGTGCCAGCACCTTGGGAGCAACTAATGAAAAACTGTTTTTT. This encodes CASTLGATNEKLFF.

This clone was counted only a few times. The rearrangement links TRBV10-3 to TRBJ2-1, with D uncertain. Germline V gene sequence: CDR1 ENHRY, CDR2 SYGVKD. V was shortened by 1 base and J by 0 bases, with 13 bases between the two germline ends. This CDR3 spans 17 amino acids. The CDR3 coding sequence is TGTGCCATCAGTGAGTTTGGCATCACAAGCTCCTACAATGAGCAGTTCTTC. Its protein product is CAISEFGITSSYNEQFF.

This chain uses TRBV5-1 with TRBJ2-1; 7 nucleotides agree with TRBD1. The CDR3 is made up of 14 amino acids. CDR1 SGHRS and CDR2 YFSETQ come from the germline V gene. The V gene end was trimmed by 2 bases and the J gene end by 5 bases; junction bases not matched to a gene: 4. The CDR3 bases are TGCGCCAGCAGCTTTGACAGGGCCAACAATGAGCAGTTCTTC. Amino acids: CASSFDRANNEQFF.

The chain employs TRBV3-1 (or the pseudogene TRBV3-2) and TRBJ2-3, with 11 bases lining up with TRBD2. Germline values: CDR1 LGHDT, CDR2 YNNKEL (reference sequence). The CDR3 is 14 residues long. Trimming at V came to 6 bases and at J to 5 bases, leaving 4 bases not matched to a gene. In DNA form, the CDR3 reads TGTGCCAGCAGAACTAGCGGGGGTGGAGATACGCAGTATTTT. Encoded protein: CASRTSGGGDTQYF.

V and J are TRBV4-2 and TRBJ1-4; D is possibly TRBD1 (6 bases). Per the germline V gene, CDR1 is LGHNA and CDR2 is YNFKEQ. Trimming removed 2 bases at V and 0 bases at J, with 7 bases between. The CDR3 consists of 15 residues. The chain's CDR3 is CASSQKGATNEKLFF. The CDR3 bases are TGTGCCAGCAGCCAAAAGGGGGCAACTAATGAAAAACTGTTTTTT.

The gene calls are TRBV6-5 and TRBJ1-6; D remains ambiguous. The CDR3 extends over 15 amino acids. Per the germline V gene, CDR1 is MNHEY and CDR2 is SVGAGI. Trimming left V 1 base short and J 7 bases short, with 11 bases between. The CDR3 spells CASSYYGRMNSPLHF. For the CDR3, the DNA is TGTGCCAGCAGTTACTATGGCAGGATGAATTCACCCCTCCACTTT.

This rearrangement joins TRBV15 to TRBJ2-3; TRBD2 matches 10 bases. Germline CDR1 LNHNV, CDR2 YYDKDF (reference sequence). This CDR3 has 17 residues. J lost 2 bases, V lost 1 base, and 6 bases had no gene match. The CDR3 DNA reads as TGTGCCACCAGCAGAGGTAGCGGGGGGTCTCACACAGATACGCAGTATTTT. Amino acids: CATSRGSGGSHTDTQYF.

The V gene is TRBV9, the J gene TRBJ2-7; 12 bases are shared with TRBD1. This CDR3 has 15 residues. Germline trimming cut 4 bases from V and 2 bases from J; bases unmatched to any gene: 4. The germline V gene has CDR1 SGDLS and CDR2 YYNGEE. The CDR3 DNA follows: TGTGCCAGCAGCTCGGGGACAGGGGGCACCTACGAGCAGTACTTC. Translated, it gives CASSSGTGGTYEQYF.

V usage is TRBV19 and J usage is TRBJ1-4; D remains unclear. Germline V gives CDR1 LNHDA, CDR2 SQIVND (reference sequence). The V end lost 2 bases, the J end lost 5 bases, and 12 bases lay between the germline ends. This CDR3 has 15 amino acids. CDR3 in amino acids: CASSIPRNPNEKLFF. The CDR3 DNA is TGTGCCAGTAGTATACCCAGGAACCCGAATGAAAAACTGTTTTTT.

This chain uses TRBV5-1 with TRBJ1-1; D remains ambiguous. V was shortened by 1 base and J by 7 bases, with 20 bases between the two germline ends. The CDR3 has 16 residues. In germline, CDR1 is SGHRS, CDR2 YFSETQ. The CDR3 coding sequence is TGCGCCAGCAGCTTGCTCGGGGAAAGGACGAAGGTTGAAGCTTTCTTT. This encodes CASSLLGERTKVEAFF.

The rearrangement joins TRBV5-1 to TRBJ1-4, with D tentatively TRBD1 (5 bases). Germline V gene lookup returns CDR1 SGHRS and CDR2 YFSETQ. This CDR3 region has 15 residues. The V end was cut by 3 bases, the J end by 3 bases, with 12 bases between. The CDR3 DNA reads TGCGCCAGCAGCTCAAACACAGGTTCTAATGAAAAACTGTTTTTT. This codes for CASSSNTGSNEKLFF.

The V call is TRBV4-1, the J call TRBJ1-6; 7 bases map to TRBD1. CDR1 is MGHRA and CDR2 is YSYEKL in the germline V gene. The junction had 7 bases not matched to a gene; V was cut back by 3 bases and J by 11 bases. This CDR3 region has 14 residues. The CDR3 region is CASSQGTDSTPLHF. CDR3 DNA: TGCGCCAGCAGCCAGGGGACAGATTCGACACCCCTCCACTTT.

J is TRBJ2-1 and V is TRBV11-2; tentatively, D is TRBD2 (8 bases). The CDR3 is made up of 17 amino acids. Germline CDR1 SGHAT, CDR2 FQNNGV. Trimming pared 5 bases from V and 4 bases from J, leaving 21 bases between. In nucleotides, the CDR3 is TGTGCCAGCAGCATCCCCGGGAGGGGGCGAAGGTACAATGAGCAGTTCTTC. It translates to CASSIPGRGRRYNEQFF.

The chain combines TRBV18 with TRBJ1-5; unclear D gene. V lost 2 bases and J 0 bases, leaving 5 bases between the germline ends. The CDR3 runs to 14 residues. Germline CDR1 reads KGHSH; CDR2 reads LQKENI. The CDR3 nucleotides are TGTGCCAGCTCACCATCCTATAGCAATCAGCCCCAGCATTTT. This translates into CASSPSYSNQPQHF.